Below, 3 T cell receptor beta chains from the same sample are listed, as sequenced in a study of STAT5B mutations in CD4+ large granular lymphocyte leukemia. The assay was immunoSEQ multiplex PCR, and TCRdb's table has in-frame clones only and misses some. The data hold more than 30,000 clones, with approximately 90% observed a single time. Sequenced material: CD4+ T cells from blood buffy coats. These receptors all come from a human donor in good health.

The genes are TRBV7-2 and TRBJ2-3; 7 positions match TRBD2. This CDR3 is built from 13 residues. CDR1 is SGHTA and CDR2 is FQGNSA in the germline V gene. V was pared by 3 bases and J by 3 bases, with 0 bases of the junction left unmatched. CDR3 loop: CASSLGGTDTQYF. The CDR3 DNA sequence: TGTGCCAGCAGCTTGGGAGGGACAGATACGCAGTATTTT.

The chain carries TRBV30 and TRBJ2-3; maybe TRBD2 (5 bases). Trimming shortened V by 4 bases and J by 4 bases, and 12 bases separated the two germline ends. Germline assignment: CDR1 GTSNPN and CDR2 SVGIG (reference sequence). The CDR3 length is 13 residues. The CDR3 reads CAWTVEGADTQYF. The CDR3 nucleotides are TGTGCCTGGACTGTCGAGGGCGCAGATACGCAGTATTTT.

The chain is built from TRBV27 and TRBJ1-2; D remains unclear. The ends were cut back, 5 bases at V and 8 bases at J, with 15 bases in the middle. CDR1 and CDR2 (germline): MNHEY, SMNVEV (reference sequence). The CDR3 covers 13 residues. The CDR3 DNA is TGTGCCAGCAGTACCCGACAAGAGTACGGCTACACCTTC. As protein: CASSTRQEYGYTF.